This T cell receptor beta chain came from a study of blood T cells in healthy people across ages. Study conclusions and caveats: With age, beta diversity per million T cells declined roughly linearly, significantly by 40 to 50. TCR beta diversity correlated strongly with naive T cell percentage.

The use of a sample-barcoded 5' primer and a J-beta primer mix characterized a second PCR of about 7 to 12 cycles. Sequencing of every sample gave 2.5 million or more CDR3-containing paired-end reads. TCRdb reanalysed the 5' RACE reads using MiXCR and keeps one entry per CDR3 protein. The table lists 1.5 million to 2 million distinct CDR3 sequences, approximately 32% of them singletons. This clonotype was seen only once. As yet, its antigen is unknown. Between the trimmed V and J ends, which lost 4 bases and 13 bases, there was a span of 20 bases. Germline CDR1 and CDR2: PRHDT and FYEKMQ (reference sequence). The CDR3 has 14 amino acids.

Sequencing was carried out using blood. The chain employs TRBV13 and TRBJ2-4; tentatively, D is TRBD2 (6 bases). This receptor was taken from a woman aged 30 to 39 in good health. The CDR3 loop is CASSSGTAYAEQYF. The CDR3 coding sequence is TGTGCCAGCAGCTCGGGGACTGCATACGCTGAGCAGTACTTC.